This entry is about one TCR beta chain. Antigen specificity is unknown. These data belong to a study of shared clonotypes between healthy human individuals. Between the trimmed V and J ends, which lost 5 bases and 4 bases, there was a span of 5 bases. Germline V gene sequence: CDR1 LNHDA, CDR2 SQIVND (reference sequence). This CDR3 contains 12 residues. Some clones are missing from TCRdb's copy, which holds only in-frame ones; the method was immunoSEQ multiplex PCR. The sample shows under 2,500,000 clones, almost 96% of them seen only once. Whole-study findings and limits: Around 5% was the fraction of naive CD4 clonotypes found shared across a few donors.

Sequences were obtained from naive CD4+ T cells sorted from blood. The subset is: CD45RA+ positively selected. This chain joins TRBV19 and TRBJ2-2; D is unclear. The source is a man aged 18 to 29 in good health. The CDR3 sequence: CASSLLTGELFF. DNA of the CDR3: TGTGCCAGTAGTCTTCTCACCGGGGAGCTGTTTTTT.